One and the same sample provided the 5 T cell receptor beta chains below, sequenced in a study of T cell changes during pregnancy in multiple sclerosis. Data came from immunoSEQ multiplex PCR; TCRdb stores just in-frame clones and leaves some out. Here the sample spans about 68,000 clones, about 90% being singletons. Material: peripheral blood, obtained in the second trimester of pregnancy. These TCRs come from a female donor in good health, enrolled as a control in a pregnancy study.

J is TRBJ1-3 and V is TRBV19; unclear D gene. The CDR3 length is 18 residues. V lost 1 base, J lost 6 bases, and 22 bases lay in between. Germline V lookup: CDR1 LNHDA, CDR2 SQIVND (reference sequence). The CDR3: CASSIGSRGGLALNTIYF. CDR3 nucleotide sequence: TGTGCCAGTAGTATAGGGTCGAGAGGAGGGCTTGCCTTAAACACCATATATTTT.

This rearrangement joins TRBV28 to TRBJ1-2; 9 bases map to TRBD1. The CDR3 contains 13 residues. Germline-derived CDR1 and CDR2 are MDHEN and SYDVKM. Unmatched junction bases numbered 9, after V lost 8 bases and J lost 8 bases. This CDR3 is CASWPRTGVGYTF. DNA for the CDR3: TGTGCCAGCTGGCCGAGGACAGGGGTCGGCTACACCTTC.

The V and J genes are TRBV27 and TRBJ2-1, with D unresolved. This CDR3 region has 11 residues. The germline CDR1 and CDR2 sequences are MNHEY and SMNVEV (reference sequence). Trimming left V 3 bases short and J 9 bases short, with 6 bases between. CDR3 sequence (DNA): TGTGCCAGCAGTTTTTTCGGTGAGCAGTTCTTC. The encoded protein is CASSFFGEQFF.

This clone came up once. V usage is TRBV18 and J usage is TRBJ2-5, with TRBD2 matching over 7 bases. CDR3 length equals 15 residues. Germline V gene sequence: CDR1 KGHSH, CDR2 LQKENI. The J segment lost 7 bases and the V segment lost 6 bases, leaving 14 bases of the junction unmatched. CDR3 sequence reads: CASSQILSGARTQYF. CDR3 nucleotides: TGTGCCAGCTCTCAAATCTTAAGCGGGGCCCGGACCCAGTACTTC. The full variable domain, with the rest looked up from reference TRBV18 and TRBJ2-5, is NAGVMQNPRHLVRRRGQEARLRCSPMKGHSHVYWYRQLPEEGLKFMVYLQKENIIDESGMPKERFSAEFPKEGPSILRIQQVVRGDSAAYFCASSQILSGARTQYFGPGTRLLVL.

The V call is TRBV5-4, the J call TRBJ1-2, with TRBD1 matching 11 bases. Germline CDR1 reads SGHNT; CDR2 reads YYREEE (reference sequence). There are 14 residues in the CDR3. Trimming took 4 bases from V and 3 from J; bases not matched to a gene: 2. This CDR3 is CASSQGQGDYGYTF. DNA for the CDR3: TGTGCCAGCAGCCAGGGACAGGGGGACTATGGCTACACCTTC.